The source of this TCR beta chain is a study of T cells after yellow fever vaccination. Across the whole study: When fractions had low cell numbers, they were prepared with SMART-Seq v4 Ultra Low Input.

General study findings and limits: Although the secondary response was weaker, it peaked faster, at day 5 versus 15. Reappearance after the booster was seen for most primary-vaccination clones, at 95% to 96% CD4 and about 90% CD8.

5'RACE template switching added a universal primer site and UMIs to TCR cDNA. TCRdb passed the 5' RACE reads through MiXCR, listing each CDR3 protein once. The data show some 420,000 distinct CDR3 sequences, with over 15% seen just once and about 18% held by the top ten. This CDR3 contains 16 residues. V shed 0 bases and J shed 0 bases, with 7 bases lying between them. The germline gives CDR1 SGHRS, CDR2 YFSETQ. This clonotype was counted only a few times. The target antigen is unknown. The sequence derives from a man aged 18 to 30 who received the YFV17D yellow fever vaccine. The rearrangement links TRBV5-1 to TRBJ2-6; D unclear. Sequenced here: PBMCs, sampled before the yellow fever booster vaccination. The DNA for the CDR3 is TGCGCCAGCAGCTTGGGACACACCTCTGGGGCCAACGTCCTGACTTTC. This encodes CASSLGHTSGANVLTF.